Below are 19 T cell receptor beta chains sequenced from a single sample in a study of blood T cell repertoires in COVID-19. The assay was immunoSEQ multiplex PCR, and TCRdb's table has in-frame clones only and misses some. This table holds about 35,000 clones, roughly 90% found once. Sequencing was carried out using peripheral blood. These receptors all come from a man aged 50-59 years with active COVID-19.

CDR3 DNA: TGTGCCAGCAGCTTGGGGGCGGGGGCATACATTCAGTACTTC. Translation: CASSLGAGAYIQYF. This chain links TRBV7-2 with TRBJ2-4, with a possible D match to TRBD2 (7 bases). Germline CDR1 reads SGHTA; CDR2 reads FQGNSA. The germline V and J ends were trimmed by 3 bases and 8 bases, with 14 bases remaining between them. The CDR3 loop spans 14 amino acids.

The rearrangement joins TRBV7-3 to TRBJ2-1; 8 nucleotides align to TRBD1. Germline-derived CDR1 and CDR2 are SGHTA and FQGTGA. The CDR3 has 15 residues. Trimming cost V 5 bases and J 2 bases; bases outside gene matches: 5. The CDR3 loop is CASSPDRGTYNEQFF. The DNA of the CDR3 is TGTGCCAGCAGCCCCGACAGGGGCACCTACAATGAGCAGTTCTTC.

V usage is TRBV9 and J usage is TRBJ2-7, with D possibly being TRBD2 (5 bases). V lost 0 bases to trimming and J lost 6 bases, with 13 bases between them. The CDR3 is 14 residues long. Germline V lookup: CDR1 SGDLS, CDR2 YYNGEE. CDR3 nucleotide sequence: TGTGCCAGCAGCGTAGACCACCGGGGTGTCGAGCAGTACTTC. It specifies CASSVDHRGVEQYF.

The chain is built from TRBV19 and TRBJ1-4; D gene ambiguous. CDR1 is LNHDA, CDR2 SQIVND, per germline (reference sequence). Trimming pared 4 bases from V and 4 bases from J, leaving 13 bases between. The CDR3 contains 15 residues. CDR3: CASSTLAGDNEKLFF. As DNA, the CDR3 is TGTGCCAGTAGTACGTTGGCGGGTGATAATGAAAAACTGTTTTTT.

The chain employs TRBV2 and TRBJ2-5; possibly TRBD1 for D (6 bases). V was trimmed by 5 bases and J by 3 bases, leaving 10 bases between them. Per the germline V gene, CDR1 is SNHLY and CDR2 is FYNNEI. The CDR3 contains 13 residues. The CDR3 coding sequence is TGTGCCAGCAGTAACAGGGCTAAAGAGACCCAGTACTTC. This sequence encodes CASSNRAKETQYF. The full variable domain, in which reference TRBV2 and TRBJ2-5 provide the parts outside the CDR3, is EPEVTQTPSHQVTQMGQEVILRCVPISNHLYFYWYRQILGQKVEFLVSFYNNEISEKSEIFDDQFSVERPDGSNFTLKIRSTKLEDSAMYFCASSNRAKETQYFGPGTRLLVL.

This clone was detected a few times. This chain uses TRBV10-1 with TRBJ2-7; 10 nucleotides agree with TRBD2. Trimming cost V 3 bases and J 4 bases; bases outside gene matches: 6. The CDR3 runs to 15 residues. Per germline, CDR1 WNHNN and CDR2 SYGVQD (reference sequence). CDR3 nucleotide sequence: TGCGCCAGCAGTGATATAGCGGGAGGTCCTTACGAGCAGTACTTC. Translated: CASSDIAGGPYEQYF.

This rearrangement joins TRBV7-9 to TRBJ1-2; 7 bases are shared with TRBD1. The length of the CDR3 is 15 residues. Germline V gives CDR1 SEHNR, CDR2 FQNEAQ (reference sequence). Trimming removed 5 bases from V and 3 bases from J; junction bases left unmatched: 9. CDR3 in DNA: TGTGCCAGCAGCCCCTGGGACAGTCGGGACTATGGCTACACCTTC. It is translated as CASSPWDSRDYGYTF.

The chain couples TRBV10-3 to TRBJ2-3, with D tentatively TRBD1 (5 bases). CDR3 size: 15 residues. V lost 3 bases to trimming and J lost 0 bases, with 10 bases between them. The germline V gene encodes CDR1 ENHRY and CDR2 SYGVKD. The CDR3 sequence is CAISDKGYSTDTQYF. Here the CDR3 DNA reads TGTGCCATCAGTGATAAGGGGTATAGCACAGATACGCAGTATTTT.

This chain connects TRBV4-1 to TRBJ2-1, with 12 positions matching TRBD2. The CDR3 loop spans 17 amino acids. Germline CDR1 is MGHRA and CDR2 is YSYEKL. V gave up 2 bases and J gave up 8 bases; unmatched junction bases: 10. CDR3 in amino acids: CASSQNPSSGRAYEQFF. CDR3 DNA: TGCGCCAGCAGCCAAAACCCTTCTAGCGGGAGGGCCTATGAGCAGTTCTTC.

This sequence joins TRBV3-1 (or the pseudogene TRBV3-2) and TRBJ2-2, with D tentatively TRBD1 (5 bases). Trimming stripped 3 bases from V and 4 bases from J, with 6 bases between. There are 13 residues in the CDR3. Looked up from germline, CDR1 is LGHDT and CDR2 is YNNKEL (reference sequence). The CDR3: CASSQQGTGELFF. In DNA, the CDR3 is TGTGCCAGCAGCCAGCAGGGCACCGGGGAGCTGTTTTTT.

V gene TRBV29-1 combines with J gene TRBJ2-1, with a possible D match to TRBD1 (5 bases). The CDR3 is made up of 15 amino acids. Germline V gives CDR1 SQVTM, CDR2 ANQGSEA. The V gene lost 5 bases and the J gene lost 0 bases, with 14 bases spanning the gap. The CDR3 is CSVLGGDSSYNEQFF. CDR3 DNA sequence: TGCAGCGTTCTTGGCGGAGACAGCTCCTACAATGAGCAGTTCTTC.

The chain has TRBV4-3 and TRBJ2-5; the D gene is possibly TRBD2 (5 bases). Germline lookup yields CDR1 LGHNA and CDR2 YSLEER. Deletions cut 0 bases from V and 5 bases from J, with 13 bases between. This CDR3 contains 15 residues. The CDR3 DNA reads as TGCGCCAGCAGCCAAGATTGGCTAGCTCGGGAGACCCAGTACTTC. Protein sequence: CASSQDWLARETQYF.

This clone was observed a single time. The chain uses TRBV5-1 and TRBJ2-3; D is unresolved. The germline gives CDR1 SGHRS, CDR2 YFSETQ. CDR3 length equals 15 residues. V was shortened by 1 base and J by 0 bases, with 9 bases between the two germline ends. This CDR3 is CASSLRRVSTDTQYF. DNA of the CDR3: TGCGCCAGCAGCTTGCGCCGGGTTAGCACAGATACGCAGTATTTT.

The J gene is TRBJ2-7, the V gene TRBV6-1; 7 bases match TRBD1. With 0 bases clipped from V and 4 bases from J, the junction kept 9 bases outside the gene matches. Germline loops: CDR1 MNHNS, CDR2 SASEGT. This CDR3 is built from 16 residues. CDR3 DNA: TGTGCCAGCAGTGAAGCGATCGAGACAGGGTGGTACGAGCAGTACTTC. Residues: CASSEAIETGWYEQYF.

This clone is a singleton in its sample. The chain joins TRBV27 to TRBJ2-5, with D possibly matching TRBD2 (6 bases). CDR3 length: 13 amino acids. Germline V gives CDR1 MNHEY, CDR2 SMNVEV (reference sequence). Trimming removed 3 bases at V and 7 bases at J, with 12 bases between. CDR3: CASSFWGDGTQYF. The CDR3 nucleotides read TGTGCCAGCAGTTTTTGGGGGGATGGGACCCAGTACTTC.

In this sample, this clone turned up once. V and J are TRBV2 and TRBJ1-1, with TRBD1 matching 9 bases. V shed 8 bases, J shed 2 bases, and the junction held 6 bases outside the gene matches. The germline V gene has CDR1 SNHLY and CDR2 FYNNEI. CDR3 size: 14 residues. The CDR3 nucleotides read TGTGCCAGCCTTCGGGACAGGGTAAACACTGAAGCTTTCTTT. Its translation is CASLRDRVNTEAFF.

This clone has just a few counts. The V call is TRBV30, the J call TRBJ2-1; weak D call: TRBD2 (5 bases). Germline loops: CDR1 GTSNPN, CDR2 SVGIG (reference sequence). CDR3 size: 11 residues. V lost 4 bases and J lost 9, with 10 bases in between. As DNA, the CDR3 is TGTGCCTGGACTACGAGCGGTGAGCAGTTCTTC. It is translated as CAWTTSGEQFF.

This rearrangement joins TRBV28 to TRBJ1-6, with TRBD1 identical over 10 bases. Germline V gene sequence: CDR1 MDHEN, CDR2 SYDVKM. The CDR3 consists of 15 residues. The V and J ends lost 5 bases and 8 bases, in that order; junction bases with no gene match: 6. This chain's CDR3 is CASSDGGTGDSPLHF. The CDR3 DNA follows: TGTGCCAGCAGTGATGGCGGGACAGGGGATTCACCCCTCCACTTT.

CDR3 amino acids: CASSPQGGGANVLTF. Written as DNA, the CDR3 is TGTGCCAGCTCACCACAGGGAGGTGGGGCCAACGTCCTGACTTTC. The chain has TRBV18 and TRBJ2-6; tentatively, D is TRBD2 (6 bases). Germline CDR1 KGHSH, CDR2 LQKENI. The CDR3 has 15 amino acids. The ends were cut back, 1 base at V and 3 bases at J, with 7 bases in the middle. Full variable domain (remainder filled in from reference TRBV18 and TRBJ2-6): NAGVMQNPRHLVRRRGQEARLRCSPMKGHSHVYWYRQLPEEGLKFMVYLQKENIIDESGMPKERFSAEFPKEGPSILRIQQVVRGDSAAYFCASSPQGGGANVLTFGAGSRLTVL.